This TCR beta chain was profiled in a study of T cells in Graves' hyperthyroidism and ophthalmopathy. The CDR3 regions of TCR beta were amplified from RNA transcripts. Carried out on the TCR CDR3, a first-round RT-PCR used the HTBI primer set. TCRdb recomputed calls from the multiplex PCR reads with MiXCR, one row per CDR3 protein. The table has 450,000 to 600,000 distinct CDR3 sequences, about 20% seen once. This clonotype was observed a handful of times. Germline V gene sequence: CDR1 DFQATT, CDR2 SNEGSKA (reference sequence). The CDR3 sequence is 12 residues long. V gave up 3 bases and J gave up 3 bases, with 8 bases separating them. Individuals with ophthalmopathy presented a Clinical Activity Score of at least 3, a NOSPECS grade of at least 4 and a duration under 3 months.

V gene TRBV20-1 combines with J gene TRBJ1-2; D remains unclear. The source of this sequence is a man in his forties with Graves' ophthalmopathy. The sample taken for sequencing was blood. The DNA for the CDR3 is TGCAGTGCTAGCTCGGCCCACTATGGCTACACCTTC. Translating it yields CSASSAHYGYTF.